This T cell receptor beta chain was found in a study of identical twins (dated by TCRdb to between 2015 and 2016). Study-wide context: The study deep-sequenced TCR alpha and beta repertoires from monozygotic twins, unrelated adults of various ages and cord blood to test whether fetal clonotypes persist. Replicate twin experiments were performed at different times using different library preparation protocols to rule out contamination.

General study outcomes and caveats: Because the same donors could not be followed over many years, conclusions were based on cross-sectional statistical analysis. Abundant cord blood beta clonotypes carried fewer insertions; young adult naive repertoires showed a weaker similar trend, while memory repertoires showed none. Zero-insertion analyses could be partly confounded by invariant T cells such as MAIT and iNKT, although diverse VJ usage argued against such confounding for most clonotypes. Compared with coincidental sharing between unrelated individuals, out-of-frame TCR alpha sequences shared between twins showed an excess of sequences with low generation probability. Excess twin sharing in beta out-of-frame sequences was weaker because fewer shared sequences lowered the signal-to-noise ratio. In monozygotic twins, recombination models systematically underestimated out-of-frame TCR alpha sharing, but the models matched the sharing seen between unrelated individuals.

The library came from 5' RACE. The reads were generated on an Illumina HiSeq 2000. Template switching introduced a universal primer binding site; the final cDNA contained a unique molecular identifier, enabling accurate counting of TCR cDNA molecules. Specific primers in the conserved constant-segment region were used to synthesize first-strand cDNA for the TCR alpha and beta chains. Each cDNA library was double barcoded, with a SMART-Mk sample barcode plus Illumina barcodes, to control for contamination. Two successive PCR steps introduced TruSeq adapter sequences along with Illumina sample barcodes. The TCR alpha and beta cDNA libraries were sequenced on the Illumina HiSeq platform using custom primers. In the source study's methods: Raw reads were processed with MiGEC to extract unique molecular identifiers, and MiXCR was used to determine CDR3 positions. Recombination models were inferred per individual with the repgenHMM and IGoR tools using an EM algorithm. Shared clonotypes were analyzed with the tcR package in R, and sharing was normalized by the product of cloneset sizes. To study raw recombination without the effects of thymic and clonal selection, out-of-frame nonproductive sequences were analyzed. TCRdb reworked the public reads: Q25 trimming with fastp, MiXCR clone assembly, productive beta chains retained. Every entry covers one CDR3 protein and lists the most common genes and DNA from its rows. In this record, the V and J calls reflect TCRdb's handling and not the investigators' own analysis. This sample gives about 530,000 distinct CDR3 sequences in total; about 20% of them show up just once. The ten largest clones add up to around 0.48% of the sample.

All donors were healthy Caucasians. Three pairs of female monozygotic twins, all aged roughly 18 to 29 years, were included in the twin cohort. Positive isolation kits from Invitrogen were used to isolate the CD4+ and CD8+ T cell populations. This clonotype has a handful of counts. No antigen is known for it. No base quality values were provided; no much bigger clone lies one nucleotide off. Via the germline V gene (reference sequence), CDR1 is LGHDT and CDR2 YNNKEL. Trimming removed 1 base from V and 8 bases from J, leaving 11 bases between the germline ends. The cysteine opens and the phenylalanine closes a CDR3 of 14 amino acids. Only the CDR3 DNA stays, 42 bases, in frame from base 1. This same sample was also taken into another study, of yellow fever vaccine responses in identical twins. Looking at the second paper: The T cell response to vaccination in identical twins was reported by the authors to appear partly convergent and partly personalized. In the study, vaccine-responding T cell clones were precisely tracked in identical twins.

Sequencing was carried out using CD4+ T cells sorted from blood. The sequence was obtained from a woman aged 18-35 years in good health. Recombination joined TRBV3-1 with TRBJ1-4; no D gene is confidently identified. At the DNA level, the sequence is TGTGCCAGCAGCCAAGCGGGTGCAGGAGAAAAACTGTTTTTT. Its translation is CASSQAGAGEKLFF.